This TCR beta chain was retrieved from a study of Tregs in tolerant kidney transplant recipients (dated by TCRdb to about 2019). Some background on the complete study: The transplants used related donors with nonmyeloablative bone marrow transplantation, and mixed chimerism in the human trials was transient. TCRbeta sequencing was used in the study to identify donor-specific regulatory T cells before combined kidney and bone marrow transplantation, and the identified cells were then tracked after transplant. What the work shows at the level of the full study, not this receptor alone: In tolerant patients, donor-specific Tregs expanded more than Tregs overall, which suggests antigen-driven rather than nonspecific expansion. PCR primers changed over time for some patients, so nucleotide-level comparison across those patients' samples was not possible. Expanding Tregs with activated donor B cells appeared to identify the most biologically relevant and donor-specific TCRbeta repertoire. Although technical replication error seemed to be minimal, the question of biological reproducibility was not addressed directly. Because the study included only a small number of patients, the results must be confirmed in larger populations and under other immunosuppression protocols.

Remarks on this clone: This clone's antigen is unknown. The input lacks base qualities; no much larger clone sits a single base away.

The time point label corresponds to: blood sample drawn before combined kidney and bone marrow transplant. Thawed PBMCs were FACS-sorted into unstimulated Tregs (CD4+CD25+CD127-), CD4+ non-Tregs (CD4+CD25-), CD4 cells and CD8 cells. Patients were several combined kidney and bone marrow transplant recipients from the ITN036ST trial, and only these trial subjects had samples available. Healthy control blood was processed to PBMCs with a Ficoll density gradient and then cryopreserved, whereas patient PBMCs were collected both before and after transplant. For TCRbeta CDR3 sequencing, genomic DNA from the sorted cells was extracted using the QIAGEN DNeasy Blood and Tissue Kit. High-throughput TCRbeta CDR3 sequencing, which included PCR amplification with bias correction and internal controls, was done commercially through immunoSEQ. Under the source paper's analysis protocol: Unique productive TCRbeta sequences were defined by CDR3 nucleotide sequence where primers matched, and otherwise by CDR3 amino acid sequence together with Vbeta and Jbeta genes. To correct for sorting error, sequences found in more than one sorted population at a frequency ratio of 2:1 or less were discarded, and the remaining shared sequences were assigned to the population with the higher frequency. Donor-reactive sequences were defined as at least 5-fold expanded in CFSE-low cells versus unstimulated cells, with frequency of at least 0.01% in CFSE-low cells. Repertoire divergence was quantified by Jensen-Shannon divergence using the top 100 TCRbeta sequences ranked by frequency. For samples with multiple sequencing runs, sorting error was corrected in each run separately before the runs were combined. Sourced from immuneACCESS, this table was stored by TCRdb with only in-frame sequences that have V and J called. A share of the clones is absent; for the studies checked, an unresolved V gene accounts for under half, and the remainder has no known explanation. Clone size and V and J calls were adopted from that table, with D and trimming inferred from the DNA. The table for this sample lists approximately 98,000 clones; nearly 90% of them were counted only once. The top ten hold 0.3% to 0.4% of the sample.

V and J lose 2 bases and 0 bases, and a span of 15 bases separates them. Via the germline V gene, CDR1 is SGHRS and CDR2 YFSETQ. The CDR3 numbers 17 residues from cysteine through phenylalanine. The entry retains the CDR3 DNA only, 51 bases that are in frame from base 1. The rearranged chain carries TRBV5-1 and TRBJ2-1, and TRBD2 may be the D gene, going by 6 matching bases. The receptor comes from a human donor who received a combined kidney and bone marrow transplant. This specimen was CD4+ T cells from blood, taken before the transplant. CDR3 loop: CASSLMAGSTSYNEQFF. The nucleotide sequence is given as TGCGCCAGCAGCTTAATGGCGGGGAGTACCTCCTACAATGAGCAGTTCTTC.